Shown below are 17 T cell receptor beta chains from a single sample sequenced in a study of blood T cell repertoires in COVID-19. The data were produced by immunoSEQ multiplex PCR, yet TCRdb's version contains in-frame clones alone and is incomplete. The sample carries under 45,000 clones, around nine tenths recorded once. Input material: peripheral blood. These receptors were obtained from a woman in her thirties or forties with acute or convalescent COVID-19.

The CDR3 protein is CASSPTGQGVGYGYTF. The CDR3 DNA follows: TGTGCCAGCTCACCCACGGGACAGGGGGTCGGCTATGGCTACACCTTC. The genes are TRBV18 and TRBJ1-2, with 11 bases fitting TRBD1. Germline V gene sequence: CDR1 KGHSH, CDR2 LQKENI. J lost 4 bases, V lost 3 bases, and 7 bases had no gene match. This CDR3 region has 16 residues.

The chain links TRBV5-6 to TRBJ1-2; 9 bases match TRBD1. The CDR3 has 14 residues. Germline V gene sequence: CDR1 SGHDT, CDR2 YYEEEE. Losses at the gene ends were 4 bases for V and 5 bases for J; bases not matched to a gene: 6. This CDR3 reads CASSAGTGKYGYTF. In nucleotides, the CDR3 is TGTGCCAGCAGCGCGGGGACAGGGAAGTATGGCTACACCTTC.

This clone occurred once. The chain has TRBV6-4 and TRBJ2-3, with 7 bases lining up with TRBD2. The trim removed 8 bases at V and 7 bases at J, leaving 12 bases unmatched. Germline V CDR1 and CDR2: MRHNA, SNTAGT. CDR3 length: 14 amino acids. Here the CDR3 DNA reads TGTGCCAGCGGACCGAGCGGGGATCGGAATACGCAGTATTTT. Translation: CASGPSGDRNTQYF.

This clone was recorded once. This chain uses TRBV3-1 (or the pseudogene TRBV3-2) with TRBJ2-3; 12 bases agree with TRBD2. The germline V gene has CDR1 LGHDT and CDR2 YNNKEL (reference sequence). Losses at the gene ends were 3 bases for V and 6 bases for J; bases not matched to a gene: 4. The CDR3 consists of 15 residues. The DNA for the CDR3 is TGTGCCAGCAGCCACCTAGCGGGGGGGCCGGATACGCAGTATTTT. Its protein is CASSHLAGGPDTQYF.

The rearrangement links TRBV4-3 to TRBJ1-2; tentatively, D is TRBD1 (5 bases). V lost 1 base and J lost 3, with 15 bases in between. Germline V CDR1 and CDR2: LGHNA, YSLEER. The CDR3 loop spans 16 amino acids. CDR3 residues: CASSQALQGFYYGYTF. The DNA for the CDR3 is TGCGCCAGCAGCCAAGCCCTGCAGGGTTTTTACTATGGCTACACCTTC.

The chain uses TRBV5-6 and TRBJ1-4, with D maybe TRBD1 (5 bases). CDR1 is SGHDT and CDR2 is YYEEEE in the germline V gene. The length of the CDR3 is 15 residues. V was cut by 0 bases and J by 15 bases, with 21 bases left in between. In nucleotides, the CDR3 is TGTGCCAGCAGCTTGGGACAGCTCCTCCAACGAAAGATGTTTTTT. Translating it yields CASSLGQLLQRKMFF.

The gene calls are TRBV6-4 and TRBJ2-2; TRBD2 agrees at 9 bases. The germline V gene has CDR1 MRHNA and CDR2 SNTAGT. The V and J ends lost 6 bases and 5 bases, in that order; junction bases with no gene match: 16. This CDR3 comprises 18 residues. DNA of the CDR3: TGTGCCAGCAGGGGGGCTAGCGGGGAATCCGCAGTTACCGGGGAGCTGTTTTTT. Residues: CASRGASGESAVTGELFF.

V gene TRBV7-2 combines with J gene TRBJ2-1; 8 bases are a match to TRBD2. The CDR3 is 15 amino acids. Germline V gene data show CDR1 as SGHTA and CDR2 as FQGNSA. V trimming: 2 bases; J trimming: 4 bases; junction bases outside the gene matches: 4. The CDR3 sequence is CASSLQGLAYNEQFF. CDR3 coding DNA: TGTGCCAGCAGCTTACAAGGACTAGCATACAATGAGCAGTTCTTC.

The CDR3 spells CASSEAALEEKLFF. The CDR3 bases are TGTGCCAGCAGTGAAGCAGCCCTTGAGGAAAAACTGTTTTTT. The gene calls are TRBV6-1 and TRBJ1-4; no clear D. This CDR3 region has 14 residues. CDR1 is MNHNS and CDR2 is SASEGT in the germline V gene. V shed 0 bases and J shed 8 bases, with 10 bases lying between them.

The J gene is TRBJ1-3, the V gene TRBV7-6; D unclear. The germline CDR1 and CDR2 sequences are SGHVS and FNYEAQ. This CDR3 is built from 14 residues. Trimming left V 2 bases short and J 4 bases short, with 9 bases between. The CDR3 protein is CASSLFQEGNTIYF. Written as DNA, the CDR3 is TGTGCCAGCAGCTTATTTCAGGAAGGAAACACCATATATTTT.

The chain has TRBV5-6 and TRBJ2-1, with TRBD2 matching over 8 bases. In germline, CDR1 is SGHDT, CDR2 YYEEEE. The CDR3 sequence is 12 residues long. After removal of 0 bases from V and 16 bases from J, the junction contained 6 bases not matched to a gene. CDR3 DNA sequence: TGTGCCAGCAGCTTGGGTACTAGCGGTTTATTCTTC. Translation gives CASSLGTSGLFF.

The V gene is TRBV28, the J gene TRBJ2-1; 8 nucleotides agree with TRBD2. V lost 0 bases and J lost 10; bases outside the gene matches: 14. Per the germline V gene, CDR1 is MDHEN and CDR2 is SYDVKM. The CDR3 extends over 17 amino acids. The CDR3 region is CASSLWTAGVAVEEQFF. CDR3 DNA: TGTGCCAGCAGTTTATGGACAGCGGGGGTAGCCGTGGAGGAGCAGTTCTTC.

The J gene is TRBJ1-1, the V gene TRBV11-2; D might be TRBD1 (5 bases). CDR3 length: 13 residues. Germline CDR1 and CDR2: SGHAT and FQNNGV. Trimming cost V 5 bases and J 11 bases, with 18 bases left between them. CDR3 region: CASSPSQGRGAFF. The CDR3 region has the DNA TGTGCCAGCAGCCCGTCGCAGGGCCGGGGGGCTTTCTTT. Filled out from reference TRBV11-2 and TRBJ1-1, the complete variable domain reads EAGVAQSPRYKIIEKRQSVAFWCNPISGHATLYWYQQILGQGPKLLIQFQNNGVVDDSQLPKDRFSAERLKGVDSTLKIQPAKLEDSAVYLCASSPSQGRGAFFGQGTRLTVV.

This sequence joins TRBV6-5 and TRBJ1-6, with D possibly being TRBD1 (6 bases). The germline V and J ends were trimmed by 6 bases and 7 bases, with 13 bases remaining between them. The CDR3 spans 14 residues. The germline CDR1 and CDR2 sequences are MNHEY and SVGAGI. For the CDR3, the DNA is TGTGCCAGCAGAACGGGACACCGAAATTCACCCCTCCACTTT. It codes for CASRTGHRNSPLHF.

The rearrangement uses TRBV7-9 and TRBJ1-4; 9 nucleotides match TRBD1. The germline CDR1 and CDR2 sequences are SEHNR and FQNEAQ (reference sequence). The CDR3 totals 15 residues. V was clipped by 0 bases and J by 7 bases; unmatched bases: 3. The CDR3 DNA follows: TGTGCCAGCAGCTTAGCGACAGGGGGGGCTGAAAAACTGTTTTTT. Amino acids: CASSLATGGAEKLFF.

The CDR3 nucleotides read TGTGCCAGCAGCCCCTGGACAGGGTTGGACCAAGAGACCCAGTACTTC. Protein sequence: CASSPWTGLDQETQYF. The V call is TRBV3-1 (or the pseudogene TRBV3-2), the J call TRBJ2-5; 8 bases match TRBD1. The V and J ends lost 4 bases and 0 bases, in that order; junction bases with no gene match: 7. CDR3 length equals 16 residues. The germline V gene encodes CDR1 LGHDT and CDR2 YNNKEL (reference sequence).

V and J are TRBV5-4 and TRBJ2-7, with TRBD2 identical over 12 bases. Trimming took 4 bases from V and 7 from J; bases not matched to a gene: 9. This CDR3 spans 15 amino acids. Germline V gives CDR1 SGHNT, CDR2 YYREEE (reference sequence). The CDR3 coding sequence is TGTGCCAGCAGCATCGCCCGGACTAGCGGGGATGAGCAGTACTTC. Residues: CASSIARTSGDEQYF.